In its sample, the clone carrying this T cell receptor (beta chain) was seen many times. This CDR3 has 17 amino acids. With 6 bases clipped from V and 2 bases from J, the junction kept 7 bases outside the gene matches. Looked up from germline, CDR1 is SGHVS and CDR2 is FQNEAQ. These data belong to a study of T cells in Graves' hyperthyroidism and ophthalmopathy. Template material for amplifying TCR beta CDR3 regions consisted of RNA transcripts. The HTBI primer set drove a first-round RT-PCR of the TCR CDR3. TCRdb ran MiXCR on the multiplex PCR reads and lists one entry per CDR3 protein. The sample includes 95,000 to 110,000 distinct CDR3 sequences, 47% seen only once; the top ten take roughly 24%.

The specimen was blood. This receptor was identified in a man aged 40-50 years with Graves' hyperthyroidism. This chain uses TRBV7-8 with TRBJ2-6; 10 bases line up with TRBD1. The CDR3 DNA sequence: TGTGCCAGCAGTTCCCTGGGACAGGGGACTGGGGCCAACGTCCTGACTTTC. It translates to CASSSLGQGTGANVLTF.